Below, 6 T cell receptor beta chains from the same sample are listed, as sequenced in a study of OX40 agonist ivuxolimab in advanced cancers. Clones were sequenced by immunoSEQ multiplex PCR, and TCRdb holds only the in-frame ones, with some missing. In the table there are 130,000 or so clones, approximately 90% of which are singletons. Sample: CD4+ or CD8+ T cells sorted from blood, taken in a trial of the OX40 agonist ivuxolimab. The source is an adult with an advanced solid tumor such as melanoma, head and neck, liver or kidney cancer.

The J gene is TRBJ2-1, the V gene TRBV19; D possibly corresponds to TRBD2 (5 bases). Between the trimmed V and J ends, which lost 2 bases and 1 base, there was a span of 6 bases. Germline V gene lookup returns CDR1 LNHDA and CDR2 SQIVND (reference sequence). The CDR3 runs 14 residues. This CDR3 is CASSIPGSYNEQFF. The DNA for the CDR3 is TGTGCCAGTAGTATACCGGGGTCCTACAATGAGCAGTTCTTC.

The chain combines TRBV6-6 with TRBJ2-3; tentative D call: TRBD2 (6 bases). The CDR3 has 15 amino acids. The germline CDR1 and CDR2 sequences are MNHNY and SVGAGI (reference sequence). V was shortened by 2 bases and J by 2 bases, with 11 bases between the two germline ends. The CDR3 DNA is TGTGCCAGCAGTTACGGCGGGAAGTTCACAGATACGCAGTATTTT. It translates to CASSYGGKFTDTQYF.

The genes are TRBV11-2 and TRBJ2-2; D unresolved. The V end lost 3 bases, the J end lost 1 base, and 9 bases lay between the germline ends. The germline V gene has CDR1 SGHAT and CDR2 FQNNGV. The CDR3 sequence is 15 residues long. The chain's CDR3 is CASSLGSLNTGELFF. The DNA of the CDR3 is TGTGCCAGCAGCTTGGGCAGTTTGAACACCGGGGAGCTGTTTTTT.

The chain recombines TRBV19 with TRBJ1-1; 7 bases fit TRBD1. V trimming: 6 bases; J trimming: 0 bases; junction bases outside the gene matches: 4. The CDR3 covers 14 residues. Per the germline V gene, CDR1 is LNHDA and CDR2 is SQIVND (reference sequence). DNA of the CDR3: TGTGCCAGTAGGCCGGACAGGCTGAACACTGAAGCTTTCTTT. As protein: CASRPDRLNTEAFF. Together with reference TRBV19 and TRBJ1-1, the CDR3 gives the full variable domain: DGGITQSPKYLFRKEGQNVTLSCEQNLNHDAMYWYRQDPGQGLRLIYYSQIVNDFQKGDIAEGYSVSREKKESFPLTVTSAQKNPTAFYLCASRPDRLNTEAFFGQGTRLTVV.

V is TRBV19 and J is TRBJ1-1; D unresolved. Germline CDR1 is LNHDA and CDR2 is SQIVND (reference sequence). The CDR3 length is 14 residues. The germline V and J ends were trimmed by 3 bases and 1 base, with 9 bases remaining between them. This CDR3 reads CASSIPGANTEAFF. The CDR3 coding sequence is TGTGCCAGTAGTATCCCAGGAGCGAACACTGAAGCTTTCTTT. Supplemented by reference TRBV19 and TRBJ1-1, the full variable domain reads DGGITQSPKYLFRKEGQNVTLSCEQNLNHDAMYWYRQDPGQGLRLIYYSQIVNDFQKGDIAEGYSVSREKKESFPLTVTSAQKNPTAFYLCASSIPGANTEAFFGQGTRLTVV.

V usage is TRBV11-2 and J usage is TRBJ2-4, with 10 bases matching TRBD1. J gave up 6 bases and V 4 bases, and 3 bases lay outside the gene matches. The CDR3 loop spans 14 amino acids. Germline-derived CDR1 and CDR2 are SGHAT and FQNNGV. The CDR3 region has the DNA TGTGCCAGCAGCTCGACAGGGGGCTCAAACATTCAGTACTTC. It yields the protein CASSSTGGSNIQYF.